This T cell receptor (beta chain) was documented in a study of cytomegalovirus exposure and HLA in healthy donors (dated by TCRdb to about 2017). Describing the broader study: An earlier analysis of several hundred of the donors reported 276 Gb of sequence data and 95 million to 140 million unique TCR beta sequences obtained from approximately 180 million T cells. An early release that covered roughly 600 HLA-typed donors contained about 300 gigabases of sequencing data and about 84 million unique TCR sequences. The genetic ancestry cluster associated with self-reported Caucasian donors included around four fifths of the roughly 400 genotyped donors. The study aimed to test whether signatures of past pathogen exposure could be identified by cataloging public T cell receptors. The study used immunosequencing to profile the T cell repertoires of some 600 subjects and linked those repertoires to cytomegalovirus serostatus. Besides the first cohort of hundreds of subjects, a separate validation cohort made up of over 100 different subjects was used. To predict cytomegalovirus infection status, the study brought together high-throughput TCR immunosequencing, statistical association of individual TCRs with disease status, and machine learning. In a later analysis, previously published TCR beta repertoires from 550 to 700 donors were re-analyzed and high-resolution HLA genotyping was added so that TCR occurrence patterns could be studied. Rather than using new phenotypic data, the later analysis identified candidate immune exposures from TCR beta sequences and from how often those sequences occurred across donors. An earlier analysis of around 580 of the donors used high-throughput TCR beta sequencing to judge whether each TCR beta V gene segment behaved as functional or pseudogenic. Donor age, sex, ethnicity and CMV serostatus were compiled alongside the repertoire data. A later genetic analysis took genome-wide SNP genotypes for about three fifths of the roughly 700 donors and used that subset as a discovery cohort. All discovery cohort repertoires had been generated using a single sequencing platform. HLA typing included class I and class II loci at four-digit resolution. The number of typed donors differed by locus: about 620-630 for A, B, C, DRB1 and DQB1; 522 for DQA1; around 580 for DPA1; and some 450 for DPB1. Four or five DR-DQ haplotypes were handled as single units for association and clustering, since linkage in the cohort was strong. Among about 400 genotyped donors of the cohort, an average of around 220,000 unique TCR beta nucleotide sequences was sequenced per donor, of which 15% to 20% were non-productive. On the study overall, not on this receptor specifically: The cohort was sequenced for TCR beta chains only, and without alpha or paired-chain data the features that could be detected were limited. An earlier analysis of approximately 530 of the donors showed that most TCR beta V segments appeared in productive rearrangements either about 87% or about 30% of the time, which broadly matched IMGT annotations. Compared with equally common non-associated chains, HLA-associated TCR beta chains in a later analysis were more clonally expanded and had lower generation probabilities. In a later analysis, several top co-occurrence clusters were reported to appear linked to parvovirus B19, influenza, CMV and Epstein-Barr virus. Cytomegalovirus status was reported to be diagnosed by the classifier with high specificity and sensitivity in both the original and validation cohorts. A group of highly shared sequence variants was considered likely to be a technical artifact of the sequencing pipeline. A further reported finding was that TCR beta sequences accurately predicted the HLA-A and HLA-B alleles for most subjects in the first cohort. In the study, around 150 TCR beta chains were listed as associated with cytomegalovirus. Most TCR sequences were seen in very few donors, while some public TCRs were found in many individuals. Three of the identified cytomegalovirus-associated TCR beta chains were confirmed in vitro to be specific for cytomegalovirus antigens. The authors suggested that the approach could potentially be generalized to other disease states and immunological phenotypes. Because counts were too low, around 18 rarely observed V segments, including chromosome 9 orphons, were left out of the earlier analysis of 587 of the donors. Roughly uniform sequencing depth across donors was assumed in presence/absence analyses, although this assumption may not hold. Some IMGT-functional V segments, including TRBV6-2 and TRBV6-3, could not be distinguished by the 87-base-pair reads and were therefore excluded. A later genetic analysis reported fewer N-insertions in productive TCRs among donors in an Asian-associated ancestry cluster than the approximately 700-donor mean. CMV serostatus was the only immune exposure information available for the cohort. In a later analysis, some 17,000 TCR beta sequences were associated with specific HLA alleles at a false discovery rate of 0.05. Correlated functional status among segregating V segments might reflect linkage disequilibrium, but an unknown experimental factor could not be ruled out. In a later analysis, the rate of TCR association differed among HLA loci, with DRB1 alleles having the most associated TCRs and HLA-C alleles having the fewest. Strong co-occurrence of HLA alleles, especially DR and DQ, made assigning TCR associations to individual alleles difficult. A later genetic analysis associated a missense DCLRE1C variant with V-gene and J-gene trimming of TCR beta chains, and an independent cohort replicated the association. A later analysis found that most CMV-associated TCR beta chains appeared HLA-restricted, with HLA associations seemingly driven largely by CMV exposure. Because HLA typing was unavailable for some donors at each locus, only the typed subset was used in association tests.

Taken from cysteine to phenylalanine, the CDR3 has 13 residues. The sequence is cut down to CDR3 DNA, 39 bases in frame from base 1. Clipping removes 2 bases from V and 9 bases from J, with 3 as the unmatched junction base count. As encoded in the germline V gene (reference sequence), CDR1 is MNHEY while CDR2 is SMNVEV. The cohort consisted of approximately 690 healthy bone marrow donors. Cohort members were all nominally healthy when sampled, although unrecorded immune exposures were likely present. The donor was CMV seropositive and was included in the group of around 300 seropositive cohort members. A peripheral blood sample was provided by each donor, and peripheral blood mononuclear cells were used for TCR beta sequencing. The Qiagen DNeasy Blood Extraction Kit was used to extract genomic DNA from the blood cell samples. Comments on this clone: Its cognate antigen has yet to be identified. No much larger clone exists at a distance of one base, and base qualities are not known.

Libraries were prepared through the immunoSEQ multiplex PCR assay. The multiplex PCR relied on a mix of 60 forward primers for TCR Vbeta segments and 13 reverse primers for TCR Jbeta segments. The CDR3 region of rearranged TCR beta genes was amplified from genomic DNA by a multiplex PCR assay. The Illumina HiSeq System was used to sequence the amplified TCR beta libraries as 87-base-pair reads. Processing in the source paper ran as follows. Across the 700 or so repertoires, a later analysis counted roughly 77 million unique TCR beta chains, roughly 11 million of which were shared by at least two donors. A nearest-neighbor algorithm error-corrected the raw reads and collapsed the reads into unique sequences, merging closely related sequences to remove PCR and sequencing errors. CDR3 sequences were aligned to IMGT reference sequences to assign V, D and J gene segments. For a sequence to be retained, a match of at least six nucleotides to both a V gene segment and a J gene segment was required. Rearrangements were called productive when the CDR3 lacked stop codons and stayed in frame with V and J; all others were non-productive. Following IMGT convention, CDR3 was defined as the stretch from the second conserved V-encoded cysteine to the conserved J-encoded phenylalanine. Sequences without an unambiguous match to a single V gene segment were excluded from the earlier analysis of over 500 of the donors. An earlier analysis of a few hundred of the donors called V segments functional above 56.7% productive rearrangements and segregating when the between-donor standard deviation exceeded 5%. A statistical classification framework was developed to diagnose cytomegalovirus status using the catalog of TCR beta chain sequences. In a later analysis, V and J genes were assigned by comparing TCR nucleotide sequences against IMGT/GENE-DB human TR gene sequences. A later analysis assigned CDR3 sequences and most-parsimonious VDJ recombination scenarios with the TCRdist pipeline. In a later analysis, each TCR beta chain was defined by its CDR3 amino acid sequence together with its V-gene family, and reads without a unique V-gene family were excluded. To address suspected cross-contamination and a sequencing artifact, a later analysis removed over 500 highly shared, low-generation-probability nucleotide sequences. In a later analysis, a clonal expansion index was calculated for each public chain from normalized within-repertoire ranks of inferred template counts. Generation probabilities in a later analysis came from a VDJ recombination model fitted to out-of-frame rearrangements, and those results were checked against IGoR. A later analysis scored TCR-TCR, TCR-HLA and TCR-CMV co-occurrence with hypergeometric tests, applying a repertoire-size bias correction to TCR pairs. To estimate false discovery rates, a later analysis permuted the HLA or CMV assignments 20 times. A later analysis grouped co-occurring TCRs with DBSCAN, adding TCRdist sequence similarity when clustering within HLA-allele-positive subsets. Repertoires with fewer than 30,000 or more than 120,000 public chains were left out of co-occurrence clustering, as were five repertoires with anomalous nucleotide sharing. Sourced from immuneACCESS, this table was stored by TCRdb with only in-frame sequences that have V and J called. A share of the clones is absent; for the studies checked, an unresolved V gene accounts for under half, and the remainder has no known explanation. D and trimming come from the DNA, and the V and J calls and clone size come from that table. The sample yields under 200,000 clones; roughly 80% were counted once. The ten largest account for roughly 8% of the sample.

Recombination linked TRBV27 to TRBJ2-1; a stretch of 8 junction bases matches TRBD2. This sequence originates from a male donor in good health and CMV-seropositive. The sequenced material came from PBMCs. CDR3 protein: CASSLMAGGEQFF. The bases read TGTGCCAGCAGTTTAATGGCGGGGGGTGAGCAGTTCTTC.